This T cell receptor beta chain was captured in a study of CD8 T cells in ankylosing spondylitis. Overall study findings and caveats: It appeared that ankylosing spondylitis blood was characterized by a TCR beta motif of several highly homologous variants. Reports of some motif variants in reactive arthritis synovial fluid and blood predate this one.

Each CDR3 protein is one row after TCRdb ran MiXCR on the 5' RACE reads. This sample has 800,000 to 900,000 distinct CDR3 sequences, with 12% found just once. With V trimmed by 4 bases and J by 3 bases, 12 bases remained unmatched. CDR3 size: 17 residues. Looked up from germline, CDR1 is SEHNR and CDR2 is FQNEAQ (reference sequence). This clonotype was observed at least ten times. As yet, its antigen is unknown. The chain has TRBV7-9 and TRBJ2-7, with TRBD1 matching 10 bases. The sequencing input was blood, either unsorted or a sorted T cell fraction (not recorded which). This receptor was taken from a male donor with ankylosing spondylitis. CDR3: CASSSIPGQGSYYEQYF. The CDR3 coding sequence is TGTGCCAGCAGCTCAATCCCGGGACAGGGGAGTTACTACGAGCAGTACTTC.